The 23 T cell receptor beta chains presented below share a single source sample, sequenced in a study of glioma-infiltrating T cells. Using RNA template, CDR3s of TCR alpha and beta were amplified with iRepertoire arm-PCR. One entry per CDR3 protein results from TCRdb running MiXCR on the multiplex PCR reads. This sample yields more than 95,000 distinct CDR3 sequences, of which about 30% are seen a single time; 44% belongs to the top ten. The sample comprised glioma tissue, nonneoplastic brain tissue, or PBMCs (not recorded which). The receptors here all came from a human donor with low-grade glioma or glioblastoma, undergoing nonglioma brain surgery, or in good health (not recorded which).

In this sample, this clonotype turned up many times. The CDR3 reads CASGTSGGTTDTQYF. DNA of the CDR3: TGTGCCAGCGGAACTAGCGGGGGGACCACAGATACGCAGTATTTT. The gene calls are TRBV6-1 and TRBJ2-3, with 12 positions matching TRBD2. The ends lost 8 bases at V and 2 bases at J; junction bases unmatched: 5. Per the germline V gene, CDR1 is MNHNS and CDR2 is SASEGT. This CDR3 has 15 residues.

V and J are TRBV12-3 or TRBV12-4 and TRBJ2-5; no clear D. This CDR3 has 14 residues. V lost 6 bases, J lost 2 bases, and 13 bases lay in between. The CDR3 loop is CASRDLTTQETQYF. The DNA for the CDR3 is TGTGCCAGCAGGGACCTGACGACACAAGAGACCCAGTACTTC.

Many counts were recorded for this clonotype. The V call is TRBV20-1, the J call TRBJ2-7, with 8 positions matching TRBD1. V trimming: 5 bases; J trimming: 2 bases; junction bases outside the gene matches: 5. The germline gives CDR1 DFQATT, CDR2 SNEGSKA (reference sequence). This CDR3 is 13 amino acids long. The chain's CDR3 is CSAGRDRTYEQYF. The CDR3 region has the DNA TGCAGTGCTGGCCGGGACAGGACCTACGAGCAGTACTTC.

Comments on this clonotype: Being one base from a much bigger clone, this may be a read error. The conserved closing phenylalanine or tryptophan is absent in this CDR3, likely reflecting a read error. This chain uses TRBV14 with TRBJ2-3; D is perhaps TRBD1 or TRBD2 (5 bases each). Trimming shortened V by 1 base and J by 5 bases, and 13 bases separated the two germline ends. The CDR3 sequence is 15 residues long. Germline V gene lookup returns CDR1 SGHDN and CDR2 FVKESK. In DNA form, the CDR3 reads TGTGCCAGCAGCCAAGGAGCCGGGGCCTTAGATACGCAGTATTCT. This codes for CASSQGAGALDTQYS.

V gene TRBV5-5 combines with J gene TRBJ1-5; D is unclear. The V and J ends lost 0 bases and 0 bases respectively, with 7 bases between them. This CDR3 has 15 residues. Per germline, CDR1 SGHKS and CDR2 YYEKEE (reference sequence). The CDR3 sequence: CASSLEGGSNQPQHF. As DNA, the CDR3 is TGTGCCAGCAGCTTGGAGGGCGGTAGCAATCAGCCCCAGCATTTT.

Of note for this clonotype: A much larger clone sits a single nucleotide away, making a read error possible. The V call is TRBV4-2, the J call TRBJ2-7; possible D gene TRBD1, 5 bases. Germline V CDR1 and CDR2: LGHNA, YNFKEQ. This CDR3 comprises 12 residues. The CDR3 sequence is CASRQGDYEQYF. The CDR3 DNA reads TGTGCCAGCAGACAAGGGGACTACGAGCAGTACTTC.

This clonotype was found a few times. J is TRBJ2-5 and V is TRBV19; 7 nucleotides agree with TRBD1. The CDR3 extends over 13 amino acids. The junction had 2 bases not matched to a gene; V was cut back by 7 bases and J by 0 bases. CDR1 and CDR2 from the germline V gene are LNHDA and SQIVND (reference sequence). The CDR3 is CASKGQDQETQYF. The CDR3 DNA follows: TGTGCCAGTAAAGGACAGGACCAAGAGACCCAGTACTTC. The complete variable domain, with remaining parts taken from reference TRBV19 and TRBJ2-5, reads DGGITQSPKYLFRKEGQNVTLSCEQNLNHDAMYWYRQDPGQGLRLIYYSQIVNDFQKGDIAEGYSVSREKKESFPLTVTSAQKNPTAFYLCASKGQDQETQYFGPGTRLLVL.

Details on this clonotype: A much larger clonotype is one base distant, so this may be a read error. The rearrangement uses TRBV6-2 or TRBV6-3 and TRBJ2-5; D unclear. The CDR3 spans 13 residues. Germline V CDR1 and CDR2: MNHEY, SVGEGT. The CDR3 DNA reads TGTGGCAGCAGTTACACTTTGGGAGAGACCCAGTACTTC. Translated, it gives CGSSYTLGETQYF.

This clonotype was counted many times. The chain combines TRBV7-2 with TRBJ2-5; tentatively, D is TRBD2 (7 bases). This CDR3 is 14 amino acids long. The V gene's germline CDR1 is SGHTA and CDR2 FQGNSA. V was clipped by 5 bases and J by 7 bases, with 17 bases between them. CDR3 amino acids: CASSAPRGGGTQYF. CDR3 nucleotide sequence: TGTGCCAGCAGCGCACCCAGAGGGGGGGGGACCCAGTACTTC.

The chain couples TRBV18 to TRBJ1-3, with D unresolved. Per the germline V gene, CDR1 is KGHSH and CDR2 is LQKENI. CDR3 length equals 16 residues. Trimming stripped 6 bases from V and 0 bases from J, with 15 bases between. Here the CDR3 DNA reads TGTGCCAGCTCCTCCTACACATATACCTCTGGAAACACCATATATTTT. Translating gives CASSSYTYTSGNTIYF.

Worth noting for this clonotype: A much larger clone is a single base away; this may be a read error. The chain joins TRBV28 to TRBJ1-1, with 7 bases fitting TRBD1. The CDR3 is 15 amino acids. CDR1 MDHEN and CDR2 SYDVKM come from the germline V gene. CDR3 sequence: CACSLRGSGGTEAFF. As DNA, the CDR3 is TGTGCCTGCAGTTTACGGGGGTCAGGGGGGACTGAAGCTTTCTTT.

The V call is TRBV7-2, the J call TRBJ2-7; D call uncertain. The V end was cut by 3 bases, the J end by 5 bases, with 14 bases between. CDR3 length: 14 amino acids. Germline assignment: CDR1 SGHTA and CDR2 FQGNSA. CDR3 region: CASSFFSTPNEQYF. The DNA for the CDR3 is TGTGCCAGCAGCTTCTTTAGTACGCCCAACGAGCAGTACTTC. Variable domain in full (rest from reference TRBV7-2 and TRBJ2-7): GAGVSQSPSNKVTEKGKDVELRCDPISGHTALYWYRQSLGQGLEFLIYFQGNSAPDKSGLPSDRFSAERTGGSVSTLTIQRTQQEDSAVYLCASSFFSTPNEQYFGPGTRLTVT.

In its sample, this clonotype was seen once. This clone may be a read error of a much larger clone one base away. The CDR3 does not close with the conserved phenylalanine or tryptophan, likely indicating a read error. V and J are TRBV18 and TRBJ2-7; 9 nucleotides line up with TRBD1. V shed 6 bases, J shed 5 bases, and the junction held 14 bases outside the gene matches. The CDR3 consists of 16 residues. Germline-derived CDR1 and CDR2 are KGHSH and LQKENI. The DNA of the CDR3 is TGTGCCAGCTCTCCGCCGAAAGGGACAGGGTCCAACGAGCAGTACTTA. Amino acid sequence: CASSPPKGTGSNEQYL.

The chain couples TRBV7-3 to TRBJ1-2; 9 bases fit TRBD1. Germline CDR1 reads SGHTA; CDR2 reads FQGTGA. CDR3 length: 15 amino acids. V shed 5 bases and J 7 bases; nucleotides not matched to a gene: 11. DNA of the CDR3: TGTGCCAGCAGCCCCGGACCGGGACAGGGATTTGGCTACACCTTC. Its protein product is CASSPGPGQGFGYTF.

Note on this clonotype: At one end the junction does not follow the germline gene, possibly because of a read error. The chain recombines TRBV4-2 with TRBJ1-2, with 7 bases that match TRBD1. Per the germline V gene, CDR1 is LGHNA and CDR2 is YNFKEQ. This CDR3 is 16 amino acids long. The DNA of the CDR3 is TGTGCCAGCAGCCAGGTTGGCAGGGGGGATAACTATGGGTACACCTTC. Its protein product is CASSQVGRGDNYGYTF.

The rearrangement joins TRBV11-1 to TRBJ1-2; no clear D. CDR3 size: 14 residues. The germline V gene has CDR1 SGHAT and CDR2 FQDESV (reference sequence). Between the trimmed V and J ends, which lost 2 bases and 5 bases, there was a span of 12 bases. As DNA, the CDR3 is TGTGCCAGCAGCTTACGGGCACCGAGTTATGGCTACACCTTC. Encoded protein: CASSLRAPSYGYTF.

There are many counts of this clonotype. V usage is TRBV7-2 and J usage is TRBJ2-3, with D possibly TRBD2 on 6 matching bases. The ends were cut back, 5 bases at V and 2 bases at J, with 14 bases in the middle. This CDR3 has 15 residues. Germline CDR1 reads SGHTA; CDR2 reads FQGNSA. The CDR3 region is CASSQIRGNTDTQYF. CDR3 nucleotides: TGTGCCAGCAGCCAAATTCGGGGGAACACAGATACGCAGTATTTT.

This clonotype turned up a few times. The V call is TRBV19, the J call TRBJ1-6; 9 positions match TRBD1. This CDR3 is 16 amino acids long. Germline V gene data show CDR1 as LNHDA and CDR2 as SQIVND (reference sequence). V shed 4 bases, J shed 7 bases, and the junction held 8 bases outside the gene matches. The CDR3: CASSSRTGGGNSPLHF. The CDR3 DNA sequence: TGTGCCAGTAGTAGCAGAACAGGGGGCGGCAATTCACCCCTCCACTTT.

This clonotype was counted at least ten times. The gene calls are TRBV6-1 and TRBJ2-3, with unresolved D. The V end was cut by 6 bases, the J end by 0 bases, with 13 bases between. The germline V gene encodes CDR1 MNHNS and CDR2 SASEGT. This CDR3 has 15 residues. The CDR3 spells CASRAQPFSTDTQYF. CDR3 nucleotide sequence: TGTGCCAGCAGAGCACAGCCCTTTAGCACAGATACGCAGTATTTT.

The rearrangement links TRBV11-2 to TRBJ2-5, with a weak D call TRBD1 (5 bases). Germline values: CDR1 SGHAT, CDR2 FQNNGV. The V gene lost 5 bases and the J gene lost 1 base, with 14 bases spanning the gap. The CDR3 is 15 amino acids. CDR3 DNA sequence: TGTGCCAGCAGCATCAGGGTTGGGGCCCAAGAGACCCAGTACTTC. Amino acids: CASSIRVGAQETQYF.

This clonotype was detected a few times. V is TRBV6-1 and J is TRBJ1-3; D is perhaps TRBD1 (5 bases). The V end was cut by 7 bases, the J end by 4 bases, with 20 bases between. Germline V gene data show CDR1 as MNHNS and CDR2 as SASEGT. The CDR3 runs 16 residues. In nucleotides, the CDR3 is TGTGCCAGCACCCAAGATGGACACCCCGAAGGAAACACCATATATTTT. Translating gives CASTQDGHPEGNTIYF.

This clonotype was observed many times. The chain's CDR3 is CASSERIQTPLHF. CDR3 DNA sequence: TGTGCCAGCAGTGAAAGAATTCAGACACCCCTCCACTTT. The chain uses TRBV6-1 and TRBJ1-6, with D hard to call. There are 13 residues in the CDR3. Germline CDR1 and CDR2: MNHNS and SASEGT. V lost 2 bases and J lost 11, with 10 bases in between.

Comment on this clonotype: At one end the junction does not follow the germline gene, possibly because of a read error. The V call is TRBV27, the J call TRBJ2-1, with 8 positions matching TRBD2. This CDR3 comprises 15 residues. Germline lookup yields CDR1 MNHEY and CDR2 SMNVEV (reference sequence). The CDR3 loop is CAGSRLARGYNEQFF. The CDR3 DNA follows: TGTGCCGGCAGTCGACTAGCGAGGGGCTACAATGAGCAGTTCTTC.